This is a list of T cell receptor beta chains from one sample in a study of blood T cell repertoires in COVID-19. Measured with immunoSEQ multiplex PCR; TCRdb has only the in-frame clones, and not every one. Here the sample spans 250,000 to 300,000 clones, around 80% being singletons. The specimen was PBMCs or T cells enriched from blood (not recorded which). Receptors originate from a middle-aged man who had been exposed to COVID-19. The CDR3 runs from the conserved cysteine through the conserved F or W. The D gene is left open where the match is weak. The size field is filled for only some rows; it gives once, few, many or a size class.

D | J | V | size | DNA | CDR3
NA | TRBJ1-6 | TRBV5-7 | NA | TGTGCCAGCAGCTTCCCGGGCAGGGGAGATAATTCACCCCTCCACTTT | CASSFPGRGDNSPLHF
TRBD1 | TRBJ2-2 | TRBV24-1 | NA | TGTGCCACCAGCGACACAGGGGGCACCGGGGAGCTGTTTTTT | CATSDTGGTGELFF
NA | TRBJ2-7 | TRBV6-5 | NA | TGTGCCAGCAGTTACTCGGCGGGCTACGAGCAGTACTTC | CASSYSAGYEQYF
TRBD1 | TRBJ2-7 | TRBV7-8 | NA | TGTGCCAGCAGCCAAGACAGGGGGCCGTACGAGCAGTACTTC | CASSQDRGPYEQYF
TRBD1 | TRBJ2-7 | TRBV7-2 | NA | TGTGCCAGCAGCTTAGTAGGGACAGAAGACTCCTACGAGCAGTACTTC | CASSLVGTEDSYEQYF
TRBD2 | TRBJ2-5 | TRBV7-3 | few | TGTGCCAGCAGCTTGGGTAGCGGGCGATGGGAGACCCAGTACTTC | CASSLGSGRWETQYF
NA | TRBJ1-2 | TRBV6-5 | NA | TGTGCCAGCAGTTACGGAGGACCAGCCGGCGGCTACACCTTC | CASSYGGPAGGYTF
NA | TRBJ1-5 | TRBV2 | NA | TGTGCCAGCAGAGGCGGCGGTAGCAATCAGCCCCAGCATTTT | CASRGGGSNQPQHF
NA | TRBJ1-6 | TRBV6-5 | NA | TGTGCCGGCAGCCTCGGGAGGGGGAATTCACCCCTCCACTTT | CAGSLGRGNSPLHF
NA | TRBJ1-2 | TRBV7-2 | NA | TGTGCCAGCAGCTTTTCGGTTAGCTCGGGCGGGGGTGGCTACACCTTC | CASSFSVSSGGGGYTF
NA | TRBJ2-4 | TRBV11-2 | NA | TGTGCCAGCAGCTTAGCTGGACAGATTCCCAAAAACATTCAGTACTTC | CASSLAGQIPKNIQYF
NA | TRBJ2-7 | TRBV10-2 | NA | TGCGCCAGCATACCCGGGTCCCTCGCCTACGAGCAGTACTTC | CASIPGSLAYEQYF
NA | TRBJ1-4 | TRBV7-6 | NA | TGTGCCAGCAGCCTGGACAGCCAACCTAATGAAAAACTGTTTTTT | CASSLDSQPNEKLFF
NA | TRBJ2-3 | TRBV5-1 | NA | TGCGCCAGCAGAACCGGGGGGCCTCGCACAGATACGCAGTATTTT | CASRTGGPRTDTQYF
TRBD1 | TRBJ1-5 | TRBV6-4 | NA | TGTGCCACCGAAGAGATCTGGACAGGGGATCAGCCCCAGCATTTT | CATEEIWTGDQPQHF
TRBD2 | TRBJ2-1 | TRBV4-1 | NA | TGCGCCAGCAGCCAGGGGGGACCCCAGGAGAGGGGACTAGCGGGAATCCTAAATGAGCAGTTCTTC | CASSQGGPQERGLAGILNEQFF
NA | TRBJ1-1 | TRBV2 | once | TGTGCCAGCAGGACGTGGGCGAAGGACACTGAAGCTTTCTTT | CASRTWAKDTEAFF
TRBD2 | TRBJ2-1 | TRBV4-1 | few | TGCGCCAGCAGCCTCGAGGGCGGGACTAGCATTAACAATGAGCAGTTCTTC | CASSLEGGTSINNEQFF
NA | TRBJ2-5 | TRBV27 | NA | TGTGCCAGCAGTTTATACGGGTATGGGCAAGAGACCCAGTACTTC | CASSLYGYGQETQYF
NA | TRBJ2-1 | TRBV9 | NA | TGTGCCAGCAGTGCGGTTCTGTCAAATCCGGTACCCCCGTTCTTC | CASSAVLSNPVPPFF
TRBD2 | TRBJ2-2 | TRBV29-1 | NA | TGCAGCGGCAGCCGGACTAGCGGGAGTACCGGGGAGCTGTTTTTT | CSGSRTSGSTGELFF
TRBD1 | TRBJ2-3 | TRBV7-2 | NA | TGTGCCAGCAGCAGGGACAGGTCAGATACGCAGTATTTT | CASSRDRSDTQYF
NA | TRBJ2-7 | TRBV29-1 | NA | TGCAGCACCGGACCGGGGGTAGGGGGCGCTTACGAGCAGTACTTC | CSTGPGVGGAYEQYF
NA | TRBJ1-1 | TRBV18 | NA | TGTGCCAGCTCACCTAGGGGCATGAACACTGAAGCTTTCTTT | CASSPRGMNTEAFF
TRBD1 | TRBJ2-7 | TRBV7-9 | NA | TGTGCCAGCAGCCAGACAGGGATTGGCGAGCAGTACTTC | CASSQTGIGEQYF
TRBD2 | TRBJ2-3 | TRBV9 | NA | TGTGCCAGCAGCCCCTCCCCGGGCGGGAGGGAAGATACGCAGTATTTT | CASSPSPGGREDTQYF
NA | TRBJ2-1 | TRBV7-9 | NA | TGTGCCAGCAGCTTAGGGACCACAGGCAATGAGCAGTTCTTC | CASSLGTTGNEQFF
TRBD2 | TRBJ2-1 | TRBV18 | few | TGTGCCAGCTCACCTACCAATGGACTAGCGGGAGGGAATGAGCAGTTCTTC | CASSPTNGLAGGNEQFF
NA | TRBJ1-3 | TRBV3-1/TRBV3-2 | NA | TGTGCCAGCAGCCAAGAACGACTGGACTCTGGAAACACCATATATTTT | CASSQERLDSGNTIYF
TRBD2 | TRBJ2-7 | TRBV11-2 | once | TGTGCCAGCAGCCAACCTCTAGCGGGAGCCGGCGGGCAGTACTTC | CASSQPLAGAGGQYF
TRBD1 | TRBJ1-2 | TRBV19 | NA | TGTGCCAGTAGTGCCGCCGGGACAGGGGGTTTTAGCTACACCTTC | CASSAAGTGGFSYTF
TRBD1 | TRBJ1-1 | TRBV11-2 | once | TGTGCCAGCAGCTTAGATCTCGACAGGGCGACTGAAGCTTTCTTT | CASSLDLDRATEAFF
TRBD2 | TRBJ2-1 | TRBV27 | NA | TGTGCCAGCAGTTTATCGGGAGGGACCCAATCCCTCCCCAATGAGCAGTTCTTC | CASSLSGGTQSLPNEQFF
NA | TRBJ2-7 | TRBV9 | NA | TGTGCCAGCAGCCGGACAGTCCACGAGCAGTACTTC | CASSRTVHEQYF
NA | TRBJ1-1 | TRBV28 | NA | TGTGCCAGCACGTTGTCGACTGAAGCTTTCTTT | CASTLSTEAFF
TRBD1 | TRBJ1-3 | TRBV12-3/TRBV12-4 | NA | TGTGCCAGCAGAGACAGGGTCGGAAACACCATATATTTT | CASRDRVGNTIYF
NA | TRBJ2-2 | TRBV9 | NA | TGTGCCAGCAGCGTATTATCCGGGGAGCTGTTTTTT | CASSVLSGELFF
NA | TRBJ1-1 | TRBV10-1 | once | TGCGCCAGCAGTTATGGCAGGGACCGGGGGTACACTGAAGCTTTCTTT | CASSYGRDRGYTEAFF
TRBD2 | TRBJ2-1 | TRBV30 | once | TGTGCCTGGAGTGTACCGGAGCGGGAGTCCTACAATGAGCAGTTCTTC | CAWSVPERESYNEQFF
TRBD1 | TRBJ2-7 | TRBV5-6 | NA | TGTGCCAGCAGCTACAGGGGAAGTCTTGGGTACGAGCAGTACTTC | CASSYRGSLGYEQYF
TRBD2 | TRBJ2-1 | TRBV4-2 | NA | TGTGCCAGCAGCCAGACGTTAGCGGGAGGCTCCTACAATGAGCAGTTCTTC | CASSQTLAGGSYNEQFF
NA | TRBJ1-2 | TRBV6-5 | NA | TGTGCCAGCAGTTCGGCGGGGCGCGAACCGGGCTACACCTTC | CASSSAGREPGYTF
TRBD1 | TRBJ2-1 | TRBV27 | NA | TGTGCCAGCAGTCCCCCGACAGGGGCCCCCTACAATGAGCAGTTCTTC | CASSPPTGAPYNEQFF
TRBD1 | TRBJ2-7 | TRBV2 | few | TGTGCCAGCAGAGGGACAGGATCTTACGAGCAGTACTTC | CASRGTGSYEQYF
TRBD1 | TRBJ2-7 | TRBV19 | NA | TGTGCCAGTAGGACAACAGGGGGCTCCTACGAGCAGTACTTC | CASRTTGGSYEQYF
TRBD1 | TRBJ1-1 | TRBV30 | NA | TGTGCCTGGAGTCCCCAGGGGGTCACTGAAGCTTTCTTT | CAWSPQGVTEAFF
NA | TRBJ2-1 | TRBV7-3 | few | TGTGCCAGCAGCTTAGAGGGGGATGAGCAGTTCTTC | CASSLEGDEQFF
TRBD2 | TRBJ2-3 | TRBV3-1/TRBV3-2 | NA | TGTGCCAGCAGCCAACCGGGACTAGCGGGTGGCACAGATACGCAGTATTTT | CASSQPGLAGGTDTQYF
NA | TRBJ1-1 | TRBV4-1 | once | TGCGCCAGCAGCCAAGTAGGGGGTCGTTCGAGGGAGCCTGAAGCTTTCTTT | CASSQVGGRSREPEAFF
TRBD2 | TRBJ2-1 | TRBV7-3 | NA | TGTGCCAGCAGCTCTAGCGGAGGGCTCCACTACAATGAGCAGTTCTTC | CASSSSGGLHYNEQFF
NA | TRBJ1-3 | TRBV2 | NA | TGTGCCAGCAGTGGGGGGACAACTGGAAACACCATATATTTT | CASSGGTTGNTIYF
TRBD1 | TRBJ1-4 | TRBV10-3 | NA | TGTGCCATCAGCCCGGGGACAGCCGCAACTAATGAAAAACTGTTTTTT | CAISPGTAATNEKLFF
NA | TRBJ2-1 | TRBV27 | NA | TGTGCCAGCAGATTCCGTAGCTCCTACAATGAGCAGTTCTTC | CASRFRSSYNEQFF
TRBD1 | TRBJ1-1 | TRBV19 | NA | TGTGCCAGTAGTATAAAACCGGGACAGGGGAGAGCTTTCTTT | CASSIKPGQGRAFF
TRBD2 | TRBJ2-7 | TRBV15 | NA | TGTGCCACCAGCAGAGACACTAGCGGTTTTTACGAGCAGTACTTC | CATSRDTSGFYEQYF
NA | TRBJ1-1 | TRBV29-1 | NA | TGCAGCGTTAGGCAGGTCCGGAACACTGAAGCTTTCTTT | CSVRQVRNTEAFF
NA | TRBJ1-2 | TRBV5-6 | NA | TGTGCCAGCAGGAGGCGAGGAAACTATGGCTACACCTTC | CASRRRGNYGYTF
TRBD2 | TRBJ2-1 | TRBV5-1 | NA | TGCGCCAGCAGCTTGGTATCTAGCGGGGGTGGGTACAATGAGCAGTTCTTC | CASSLVSSGGGYNEQFF
NA | TRBJ1-1 | TRBV6-5 | NA | TGTGCCAGCAGTTACGGTGAAGGGGTGATAAACACTGAAGCTTTCTTT | CASSYGEGVINTEAFF